One sample yielded the 30 T cell receptor beta chains listed below, sequenced in a study of T cell clusters in autoimmune cytopenias. TRB rearrangements were amplified by touch-down multiplex PCR with mixed TRB-A/B primers. TCRdb derives one entry per CDR3 protein from the multiplex PCR reads, leaving out DNA. Its table records 7,000 or so distinct CDR3 sequences. TRB was amplified from approximately 230 ng of peripheral blood genomic DNA per sample. Sequenced: peripheral blood. The receptors stem from a human donor with an autoimmune cytopenia or autoimmune hepatitis (not recorded which).

CDR3 region: CASSFGGLEQPQHF. The chain carries TRBV12-3 or TRBV12-4 and TRBJ1-5; the TCRdb D gene call, TRBD1, has no DNA to confirm it. CDR3 length: 14 amino acids.

The V call is TRBV24-1, the J call TRBJ2-2; the D call from TCRdb, TRBD2, cannot be confirmed without DNA. The germline V gene has CDR1 KGHDR and CDR2 SFDVKD. This CDR3 contains 13 residues. The CDR3 loop is CATSEGPTGELFF.

This clonotype ranks as medium-sized in terms of frequency. The chain has TRBV18 and TRBJ2-5. The CDR3 contains 13 residues. Germline V gene sequence: CDR1 KGHSH, CDR2 LQKENI. CDR3 loop: CASAASVGETQYF.

This clonotype is labeled medium-sized (0.01 to 0.1%) based on frequency. The chain joins TRBV29-1 to TRBJ2-1; TCRdb's D call, TRBD2, is unchecked because there is no DNA. This CDR3 is 15 amino acids long. Germline values: CDR1 SQVTM, CDR2 ANQGSEA. The CDR3 spells CSVEPRQGPGDEQFF.

The genes are TRBV11-2 and TRBJ2-7; TCRdb's D call of TRBD1 is untestable without DNA. The CDR3 runs to 15 residues. The V gene's germline CDR1 is SGHAT and CDR2 FQNNGV. This CDR3 is CASSSIRQGFYEQYF.

In terms of frequency, this clonotype is medium-sized (0.01 to 0.1%). The genes are TRBV5-6 and TRBJ2-1; the TRBD1 assignment by TCRdb is unverifiable without DNA. The CDR3 length is 14 residues. The germline gives CDR1 SGHDT, CDR2 YYEEEE. This CDR3 is CASSLSGQGNEQFF.

The chain carries TRBV24-1 and TRBJ1-2; as DNA is missing, the TRBD1 call by TCRdb cannot be tested. Germline CDR1 and CDR2: KGHDR and SFDVKD. The length of the CDR3 is 15 residues. The CDR3 protein is CATSDGQGAYYGYTF.

This chain's CDR3 is CASSAVPGQVTAEAFF. This chain links TRBV5-5 with TRBJ1-1; as DNA is missing, the TRBD1 call by TCRdb cannot be tested. From germline, CDR1 is SGHKS and CDR2 YYEKEE (reference sequence). CDR3 length: 16 amino acids. The full variable domain, rest sourced from reference TRBV5-5 and TRBJ1-1, is DAGVTQSPTHLIKTRGQQVTLRCSPISGHKSVSWYQQVLGQGPQFIFQYYEKEERGRGNFPDRFSARQFPNYSSELNVNALLLGDSALYLCASSAVPGQVTAEAFFGQGTRLTVV.

J is TRBJ1-4 and V is TRBV20-1; TCRdb's D call, TRBD1, is unchecked because there is no DNA. CDR3 length equals 12 residues. Germline CDR1 is DFQATT and CDR2 is SNEGSKA (reference sequence). The CDR3 protein is CSARDRGEKLFF.

By frequency, this clonotype is medium-sized. V is TRBV6-5 and J is TRBJ1-2; the TCRdb D gene call, TRBD1, has no DNA to confirm it. The V gene's germline CDR1 is MNHEY and CDR2 SVGAGI. The CDR3 runs to 15 residues. This chain's CDR3 is CASSETGQHNYGYTF.

The CDR3 protein is CASSKGLAGVETQYF. The chain joins TRBV12-3 or TRBV12-4 to TRBJ2-5; with no DNA, the TCRdb D assignment of TRBD2 cannot be verified. The CDR3 extends over 15 amino acids.

This chain connects TRBV10-3 to TRBJ2-7. The germline CDR1 and CDR2 sequences are ENHRY and SYGVKD. The CDR3 spans 14 residues. The CDR3 is CAISDSGVVYEQYF.

This clonotype is classed as medium-sized by frequency. The chain joins TRBV12-3 or TRBV12-4 to TRBJ1-4. The CDR3 spans 12 residues. This chain's CDR3 is CASSLGSRKLFF.

V usage is TRBV18 and J usage is TRBJ2-6; TCRdb designates TRBD2, a call that cannot be tested without DNA. Germline-derived CDR1 and CDR2 are KGHSH and LQKENI. The CDR3 totals 16 residues. Here the CDR3 reads CASSGPPAGGANVLTF.

The rearrangement uses TRBV12-3 or TRBV12-4 and TRBJ2-2. The CDR3 has 14 amino acids. CDR3 loop: CASSFLVAAGELFF.

The chain carries TRBV7-2 and TRBJ2-7. This CDR3 is 13 amino acids long. Germline V lookup: CDR1 SGHTA, CDR2 FQGNSA. The CDR3 reads CASSLGRTYEQYF.

The genes are TRBV6-5 and TRBJ2-7; the D call from TCRdb, TRBD1, cannot be confirmed without DNA. The CDR3 is 15 amino acids. CDR1 is MNHEY, CDR2 SVGAGI, per germline. CDR3 sequence: CASSRQPGTGHEQYF.

The chain couples TRBV12-3 or TRBV12-4 to TRBJ1-1. This CDR3 is built from 13 residues. The CDR3 sequence: CASSFHGRTEAFF.

Judged by frequency, this clonotype is medium-sized. The chain employs TRBV6-5 and TRBJ1-2. CDR1 MNHEY and CDR2 SVGAGI come from the germline V gene. The CDR3 spans 13 residues. The CDR3 is CASSYSTRHGYTF.

This chain links TRBV19 with TRBJ2-1; without DNA, the TCRdb call of TRBD2 cannot be checked. Germline CDR1 and CDR2: LNHDA and SQIVND (reference sequence). The length of the CDR3 is 15 residues. CDR3 region: CASSARTRAYNEQFF.

Its frequency marks this clonotype as medium-sized. The chain carries TRBV12-3 or TRBV12-4 and TRBJ1-2. The CDR3 consists of 14 residues. This CDR3 reads CASSMDGSDYGYTF.

J is TRBJ2-1 and V is TRBV5-1; TCRdb gives TRBD1 as the D gene, but with no DNA this cannot be confirmed. Germline-derived CDR1 and CDR2 are SGHRS and YFSETQ. This CDR3 is built from 17 residues. The CDR3 here is CASSLVFGTGGYNEQFF.

The rearrangement uses TRBV20-1 and TRBJ2-1; with no DNA, the TCRdb D assignment of TRBD1 cannot be verified. The CDR3 spans 11 residues. From germline, CDR1 is DFQATT and CDR2 SNEGSKA (reference sequence). CDR3 protein: CSAEQGYEQFF.

The CDR3 protein is CASSFYLPTDTQYF. This chain joins TRBV12-3 or TRBV12-4 and TRBJ2-3. This CDR3 region has 14 residues.

The rearrangement links TRBV18 to TRBJ2-3; the D gene TCRdb calls, TRBD1, cannot be checked with no DNA. Germline lookup yields CDR1 KGHSH and CDR2 LQKENI. CDR3 length equals 17 residues. The CDR3 loop is CASSPSRVGDGTDTQYF.

This clonotype is classed as medium-sized (0.01 to 0.1%) by frequency. The gene calls are TRBV5-6 and TRBJ2-2; the D call of TRBD1 rests on TCRdb alone, since no DNA is present to check it. CDR1 is SGHDT, CDR2 YYEEEE, per germline. The CDR3 has 15 amino acids. The CDR3 region is CASRERQEYTGELFF.

The V and J genes are TRBV10-3 and TRBJ1-2; without DNA, the TCRdb call of TRBD1 cannot be checked. This CDR3 spans 13 amino acids. Germline CDR1 ENHRY, CDR2 SYGVKD. The CDR3 protein is CAISDGTPGGYTF.

This clonotype ranks as medium-sized in terms of frequency. CDR3 in amino acids: CAISGAGTEETQYF. The chain employs TRBV10-3 and TRBJ2-5; TCRdb gives TRBD1 as the D gene, but with no DNA this cannot be confirmed. The CDR3 length is 14 residues. In germline, CDR1 is ENHRY, CDR2 SYGVKD.

This clonotype is deemed medium-sized by its frequency. The genes are TRBV13 and TRBJ2-5; the D call of TRBD2 rests on TCRdb alone, since no DNA is present to check it. The CDR3 is made up of 13 amino acids. Germline-derived CDR1 and CDR2 are PRHDT and FYEKMQ (reference sequence). CDR3 region: CASSGGLRETQYF.

The gene calls are TRBV15 and TRBJ1-6. Germline V gene data show CDR1 as LNHNV and CDR2 as YYDKDF (reference sequence). The CDR3 runs to 12 residues. The CDR3 loop reads CATSRDRSPLHF.